Following are 29 T cell receptor beta chains from one sample sequenced in a study of response to subunit inactivated influenza vaccine. TCRdb recomputed calls from the RT-PCR reads with MiXCR, one row per CDR3 protein. The sample consists of a few hundred thousand distinct CDR3 sequences, roughly 15% of them appearing once. This specimen consisted of PBMCs from blood, obtained 11 to 12 days after vaccination. These receptors were taken from a man aged 50-60 years who received an inactivated influenza vaccine.

The chain combines TRBV10-2 with TRBJ2-7; 8 positions agree with TRBD2. This CDR3 is 14 amino acids long. Germline V lookup: CDR1 WSHSY, CDR2 SAAADI. The J segment lost 2 bases and the V segment lost 2 bases, leaving 2 bases of the junction unmatched. DNA of the CDR3: TGCGCCAGCAGTGAGGCGGGACTAGCCTACGAGCAGTACTTC. Translation gives CASSEAGLAYEQYF.

This clonotype was observed a few times. This chain uses TRBV24-1 with TRBJ2-1; TRBD1 matches at 8 bases. Germline V lookup: CDR1 KGHDR, CDR2 SFDVKD. The CDR3 runs 15 residues. V lost 5 bases and J lost 0; bases outside the gene matches: 2. Written as DNA, the CDR3 is TGTGCCACCAGTGGGGACAGGAGCTCCTACAATGAGCAGTTCTTC. The encoded protein is CATSGDRSSYNEQFF.

The chain employs TRBV4-3 and TRBJ2-1, with D perhaps given as TRBD1 or TRBD2 (6 bases each). The V end was cut by 0 bases, the J end by 2 bases, with 17 bases between. Germline V CDR1 and CDR2: LGHNA, YSLEER. This CDR3 comprises 18 residues. This CDR3 is CASSQDGRRGYTYNEQFF. The CDR3 DNA follows: TGCGCCAGCAGCCAAGATGGACGGAGGGGGTATACCTACAATGAGCAGTTCTTC.

This clonotype was counted between two and nine times. This chain links TRBV4-2 with TRBJ2-1; 11 nucleotides agree with TRBD2. Per the germline V gene, CDR1 is LGHNA and CDR2 is YNFKEQ. The V gene end was trimmed by 4 bases and the J gene end by 1 base; junction bases not matched to a gene: 21. CDR3 size: 22 residues. CDR3 loop: CASSPKWGPGGTSGTSYNEQFF. The CDR3 bases are TGTGCCAGCAGCCCAAAGTGGGGGCCTGGGGGGACTAGCGGTACTTCCTACAATGAGCAGTTCTTC.

The sample holds a few counts of this clonotype. The genes are TRBV28 and TRBJ2-7; D assignment may be TRBD1 or TRBD2 (5 bases each). This CDR3 region has 13 residues. Germline V gene data show CDR1 as MDHEN and CDR2 as SYDVKM. V lost 6 bases and J lost 3, with 12 bases in between. Here the CDR3 DNA reads TGTGCCAGCAGCAAGGGACGGAGCTACGAGCAGTACTTC. Translating gives CASSKGRSYEQYF. The variable domain in full, with the rest retrieved from reference TRBV28 and TRBJ2-7, is DVKVTQSSRYLVKRTGEKVFLECVQDMDHENMFWYRQDPGLGLRLIYFSYDVKMKEKGDIPEGYSVSREKKERFSLILESASTNQTSMYLCASSKGRSYEQYFGPGTRLTVT.

This clonotype was detected a few times. Here the CDR3 reads CASSLDIQWTEAFF. CDR3 in DNA: TGTGCCAGCAGCTTAGATATTCAATGGACTGAAGCTTTCTTT. V usage is TRBV7-9 and J usage is TRBJ1-1, with D unresolved. CDR1 and CDR2 (germline): SEHNR, FQNEAQ (reference sequence). The CDR3 is made up of 14 amino acids. V dropped 1 base and J dropped 5 bases, with 11 bases sitting between them.

This clonotype was observed a handful of times. V and J are TRBV3-1 and TRBJ2-7; 7 bases map to TRBD1. The trim removed 4 bases at V and 7 bases at J, leaving 4 bases unmatched. This CDR3 region has 12 residues. Germline loops: CDR1 LGHDT, CDR2 YNNKEL (reference sequence). The CDR3 DNA is TGTGCCAGCAGCCCACAGGGGCGGGAGCAGTACTTC. It translates to CASSPQGREQYF.

This clonotype was recorded a few times. The genes are TRBV29-1 and TRBJ1-6; D unclear. The CDR3 is made up of 13 amino acids. Germline lookup yields CDR1 SQVTM and CDR2 ANQGSEA. Between the trimmed V and J ends, which lost 5 bases and 0 bases, there was a span of 5 bases. CDR3: CSVSYSYNSPLHF. The CDR3 DNA reads as TGCAGCGTTAGTTACTCCTATAATTCACCCCTCCACTTT.

This clonotype was recorded a few times. The rearrangement joins TRBV4-3 to TRBJ2-7; D is unclear. The CDR3 extends over 14 amino acids. Trimming stripped 1 base from V and 0 bases from J, with 7 bases between. Germline CDR1 reads LGHNA; CDR2 reads YSLEER. The chain's CDR3 is CASSQAPSSYEQYF. CDR3 coding DNA: TGCGCCAGCAGCCAAGCCCCAAGCTCCTACGAGCAGTACTTC.

This clonotype was seen ten or more times. The gene calls are TRBV12-3 or TRBV12-4 and TRBJ1-2; D may be TRBD1 (6 bases). The V end was cut by 7 bases, the J end by 6 bases, with 21 bases between. The CDR3 has 15 amino acids. This CDR3 is CASTLRQDLIDGYTF. CDR3 DNA sequence: TGTGCCAGCACCCTTAGACAGGACCTTATCGATGGCTACACCTTC.

The rearrangement uses TRBV5-6 and TRBJ2-4; 8 bases line up with TRBD1. Germline lookup yields CDR1 SGHDT and CDR2 YYEEEE. V shed 4 bases, J shed 6 bases, and the junction held 15 bases outside the gene matches. CDR3 length: 17 residues. The CDR3 spells CASSTGNTPGQANIQYF. CDR3 nucleotides: TGTGCCAGCAGCACAGGGAATACACCGGGACAGGCAAACATTCAGTACTTC.

The chain carries TRBV12-3 or TRBV12-4 and TRBJ2-2; D may be TRBD1 (5 bases). V was trimmed by 6 bases and J by 2 bases, leaving 16 bases between them. This CDR3 is 16 amino acids long. The CDR3 spells CASRLREGVNTGELFF. The DNA for the CDR3 is TGTGCCAGCAGACTCAGGGAAGGAGTCAACACCGGGGAGCTGTTTTTT.

This clonotype was picked up a small number of times. The chain joins TRBV18 to TRBJ1-2; no definite D call. With 2 bases removed from V and 2 bases from J, the gap between germline ends came to 6 bases. Germline CDR1 is KGHSH and CDR2 is LQKENI. The CDR3 has 13 residues. The CDR3 region has the DNA TGTGCCAGCTCACCAAAGCCGAACTATGGCTACACCTTC. Residues: CASSPKPNYGYTF. Together with reference TRBV18 and TRBJ1-2, the CDR3 gives the full variable domain: NAGVMQNPRHLVRRRGQEARLRCSPMKGHSHVYWYRQLPEEGLKFMVYLQKENIIDESGMPKERFSAEFPKEGPSILRIQQVVRGDSAAYFCASSPKPNYGYTFGSGTRLTVV.

The CDR3 protein is CASSLTTGSSYEQYF. The CDR3 nucleotides are TGCGCCAGCAGCCTAACGACAGGGAGCTCCTACGAGCAGTACTTC. The genes are TRBV4-1 and TRBJ2-7, with 7 bases fitting TRBD1. Unmatched junction bases numbered 6, after V lost 4 bases and J lost 0 bases. In germline, CDR1 is MGHRA, CDR2 YSYEKL. This CDR3 comprises 15 residues.

This clonotype was detected only a few times. V and J are TRBV5-6 and TRBJ2-7, with D unresolved. From germline, CDR1 is SGHDT and CDR2 YYEEEE. The V gene lost 0 bases and the J gene lost 6 bases, with 13 bases spanning the gap. The CDR3 is 14 residues long. This CDR3 is CASSLDREEIEQYF. CDR3 in DNA: TGTGCCAGCAGCTTGGACCGCGAGGAGATCGAGCAGTACTTC.

The sample holds a few counts of this clonotype. The rearrangement links TRBV9 to TRBJ2-7; a weak D match, TRBD2 (7 bases). Germline lookup yields CDR1 SGDLS and CDR2 YYNGEE. The CDR3 has 15 residues. V lost 3 bases and J lost 5, with 18 bases in between. CDR3 nucleotides: TGTGCCAGCAGCGCGGGGGGCGGGAGAGGGAACGAGCAGTACTTC. Translated: CASSAGGGRGNEQYF.

CDR3 nucleotide sequence: TGTGCCAGCAGCCGGCGAAGGGGAGAGACCCAGTACTTC. It yields the protein CASSRRRGETQYF. The gene calls are TRBV5-5 and TRBJ2-5, with a weak D call TRBD1 (5 bases). This CDR3 region has 13 residues. Germline CDR1 is SGHKS and CDR2 is YYEKEE (reference sequence). Trimming removed 4 bases from V and 4 bases from J, with 11 bases in between.

This clonotype was observed at least ten times. V is TRBV29-1 and J is TRBJ2-1; D call uncertain. From germline, CDR1 is SQVTM and CDR2 ANQGSEA. The CDR3 is 13 amino acids. Trimming removed 3 bases from V and 3 bases from J, with 9 bases in between. CDR3 loop: CSVDFGNYNEQFF. The DNA for the CDR3 is TGCAGCGTTGATTTTGGGAACTACAATGAGCAGTTCTTC.

This clonotype has a handful of counts. This sequence joins TRBV6-2 or TRBV6-3 and TRBJ2-7; D ambiguous. Trimming took off 6 bases at V and 1 base at J, with 16 bases between the two ends. The germline gives CDR1 MNHEY, CDR2 SVGEGT. This CDR3 region has 15 residues. The chain's CDR3 is CASSPLGRLSYEQYF. The CDR3 coding sequence is TGTGCCAGCAGCCCCCTTGGCCGGCTTTCCTACGAGCAGTACTTC.

This clonotype was observed a handful of times. V is TRBV7-9 and J is TRBJ2-1; D may be TRBD2 (5 bases). Germline CDR1 and CDR2: SEHNR and FQNEAQ (reference sequence). V lost 6 bases, J lost 8 bases, and 14 bases lay in between. The CDR3 extends over 13 amino acids. In DNA form, the CDR3 reads TGTGCCAGCAGGCTACTAGACTGGCATGAGCAGTTCTTC. It is translated as CASRLLDWHEQFF.

The chain uses TRBV19 and TRBJ2-6, with TRBD1 as a possible D gene (5 bases). V was cut by 3 bases and J by 0 bases, with 12 bases left in between. CDR3 size: 17 residues. The germline gives CDR1 LNHDA, CDR2 SQIVND (reference sequence). CDR3 in DNA: TGTGCCAGTAGTATCCCCCCAGGGTACTCTGGGGCCAACGTCCTGACTTTC. This encodes CASSIPPGYSGANVLTF.

The chain joins TRBV19 to TRBJ2-6; no definite D call. This CDR3 has 15 residues. Trimming removed 3 bases at V and 9 bases at J, with 15 bases between. The germline CDR1 and CDR2 sequences are LNHDA and SQIVND (reference sequence). In nucleotides, the CDR3 is TGTGCCAGTAGTATCAGGTGGCGGCTCAACAACGTCCTGACTTTC. Encoded protein: CASSIRWRLNNVLTF.

A few counts support this clonotype. This chain connects TRBV6-1 to TRBJ1-6; D uncertain. Trimming stripped 8 bases from V and 1 base from J, with 15 bases between. The germline V gene has CDR1 MNHNS and CDR2 SASEGT. CDR3 length: 16 residues. The CDR3, as DNA: TGTGCCAGCGAAAGCGGCAGTCATTCCTATAATTCACCCCTCCACTTT. Translating it yields CASESGSHSYNSPLHF.

The chain recombines TRBV29-1 with TRBJ2-5; the match to TRBD2 covers 7 bases. This CDR3 has 13 amino acids. CDR1 SQVTM and CDR2 ANQGSEA come from the germline V gene. The trim removed 4 bases at V and 5 bases at J, leaving 7 bases unmatched. The CDR3 region is CSVGSQRGETQYF. The CDR3, as DNA: TGCAGCGTTGGTTCCCAGCGGGGTGAGACCCAGTACTTC.

The chain combines TRBV5-1 with TRBJ2-2; D may be TRBD2 (5 bases). Germline CDR1 and CDR2: SGHRS and YFSETQ. This CDR3 comprises 19 residues. V lost 0 bases and J lost 1, with 19 bases in between. The CDR3 nucleotides read TGCGCCAGCAGCTTGGGTGCGCCCAGGTCGGGGAGGAACACCGGGGAGCTGTTTTTT. Translating it yields CASSLGAPRSGRNTGELFF.

The rearrangement joins TRBV10-3 to TRBJ2-1, with TRBD1 matching over 9 bases. V lost 5 bases and J lost 5; bases outside the gene matches: 1. The CDR3 runs to 13 residues. Germline assignment: CDR1 ENHRY and CDR2 SYGVKD. The CDR3 is CAISRDRDNEQFF. CDR3 bases: TGTGCCATCAGTCGGGACAGGGACAATGAGCAGTTCTTC.

This clonotype came up a few times. The rearrangement links TRBV28 to TRBJ2-3, with 10 bases lining up with TRBD1. The junction had 2 bases not matched to a gene; V was cut back by 3 bases and J by 2 bases. The CDR3 runs to 15 residues. The germline CDR1 and CDR2 sequences are MDHEN and SYDVKM. The CDR3 region has the DNA TGTGCCAGCAGTTTGCGACAGGGGGCCACAGATACGCAGTATTTT. Translating gives CASSLRQGATDTQYF.

V usage is TRBV6-1 and J usage is TRBJ2-7; 8 nucleotides match TRBD1. The CDR3 runs 15 residues. Germline trimming cut 7 bases from V and 0 bases from J; bases unmatched to any gene: 8. In germline, CDR1 is MNHNS, CDR2 SASEGT. The chain's CDR3 is CASTEKGQGSYEQYF. The CDR3 nucleotides read TGTGCCAGCACCGAGAAAGGACAGGGCTCCTACGAGCAGTACTTC.

The chain has TRBV5-1 and TRBJ2-1; the match to TRBD1 covers 8 bases. Per germline, CDR1 SGHRS and CDR2 YFSETQ. The CDR3 sequence is 16 residues long. V lost 4 bases and J lost 2; bases outside the gene matches: 8. CDR3 loop: CASSQAAGGPYNEQFF. The CDR3 DNA reads TGCGCCAGCAGCCAGGCTGCAGGGGGCCCCTACAATGAGCAGTTCTTC.